One and the same sample provided the 32 T cell receptor beta chains below, sequenced in a study of blood T cell repertoires in COVID-19. The method was immunoSEQ multiplex PCR; TCRdb's version includes in-frame clones alone and lacks a portion of them. The table has about 46,000 clones, 70% to 90% seen once; the top ten hold over 25%. Sample: peripheral blood. These receptors were taken from a woman older than 75 with COVID-19, enrolled during active disease.

This chain's CDR3 is CASSFTGGLWSTEAFF. CDR3 DNA sequence: TGCGCCAGCAGCTTCACAGGGGGCCTCTGGAGCACTGAAGCTTTCTTT. J is TRBJ1-1 and V is TRBV5-1, with TRBD1 identical over 9 bases. The CDR3 is made up of 16 amino acids. Germline assignment: CDR1 SGHRS and CDR2 YFSETQ. After removal of 2 bases from V and 4 bases from J, the junction contained 9 bases not matched to a gene.

The V gene is TRBV11-3, the J gene TRBJ2-3; 13 bases fit TRBD2. J gave up 9 bases and V 5 bases, and 17 bases lay outside the gene matches. CDR1 and CDR2 from the germline V gene are SGHNT and YENEEA. CDR3 length: 18 residues. The CDR3 nucleotides are TGTGCCAGCAGCCCAAGGACTAGCGGGGGTGCAAACACGAGGACGCAGTATTTT. It specifies CASSPRTSGGANTRTQYF.

This chain connects TRBV28 to TRBJ1-1, with 7 bases identical to TRBD1. This CDR3 has 16 amino acids. Germline CDR1 is MDHEN and CDR2 is SYDVKM. Trimming cost V 2 bases and J 4 bases; bases outside gene matches: 10. Here the CDR3 DNA reads TGTGCCAGCAGTTTAGCCCACCAGGGGGTTCCCACTGAAGCTTTCTTT. Translating it yields CASSLAHQGVPTEAFF.

The chain links TRBV4-2 to TRBJ2-2, with D uncertain. Germline-derived CDR1 and CDR2 are LGHNA and YNFKEQ. The V end was cut by 0 bases, the J end by 0 bases, with 14 bases between. CDR3 size: 18 residues. The chain's CDR3 is CASSQDLAPRANTGELFF. CDR3 in DNA: TGTGCCAGCAGCCAAGATTTGGCACCCCGGGCGAACACCGGGGAGCTGTTTTTT.

The chain is built from TRBV19 and TRBJ1-5; D is undetermined. The germline CDR1 and CDR2 sequences are LNHDA and SQIVND (reference sequence). The CDR3 totals 14 residues. With 8 bases removed from V and 10 bases from J, the gap between germline ends came to 21 bases. CDR3 loop: CASSTGEATSPQHF. The CDR3 DNA sequence: TGTGCCAGTTCTACCGGGGAGGCGACGAGCCCCCAGCATTTT.

This chain links TRBV4-1 with TRBJ1-6; 7 positions match TRBD1. V trimming: 3 bases; J trimming: 5 bases; junction bases outside the gene matches: 4. This CDR3 is built from 15 residues. The germline V gene has CDR1 MGHRA and CDR2 YSYEKL. CDR3 sequence reads: CASSQAGTDNSPLHF. In DNA, the CDR3 is TGCGCCAGCAGCCAGGCAGGGACAGATAATTCACCCCTCCACTTT.

The chain has TRBV24-1 and TRBJ1-1, with 9 bases lining up with TRBD1. V lost 6 bases to trimming and J lost 4 bases; unmatched junction nucleotides: 2. The CDR3 runs 13 residues. Germline CDR1 reads KGHDR; CDR2 reads SFDVKD. The CDR3 bases are TGTGCCACCAGTTTGACAGGGGGCACTGAAGCTTTCTTT. Residues: CATSLTGGTEAFF.

This chain connects TRBV10-3 to TRBJ1-3; possibly TRBD1 for D (6 bases). The germline V gene encodes CDR1 ENHRY and CDR2 SYGVKD. The CDR3 totals 14 residues. Trimming took off 7 bases at V and 0 bases at J, with 10 bases between the two ends. DNA for the CDR3: TGTGCCATCAAGGACAGTAACTCTGGAAACACCATATATTTT. It encodes CAIKDSNSGNTIYF.

The DNA of the CDR3 is TGTGCCAGCAGCCAAGGGACAGGGAGGGACGAGCAGTACTTC. Translating gives CASSQGTGRDEQYF. This chain joins TRBV9 and TRBJ2-7; 9 bases fit TRBD1. The CDR3 spans 14 residues. After removal of 4 bases from V and 5 bases from J, the junction contained 7 bases not matched to a gene. Germline CDR1 SGDLS, CDR2 YYNGEE.

V is TRBV24-1 and J is TRBJ2-3, with D maybe TRBD1 (7 bases). The ends were cut back, 7 bases at V and 3 bases at J, with 13 bases in the middle. The CDR3 extends over 14 amino acids. Germline V CDR1 and CDR2: KGHDR, SFDVKD. CDR3 in DNA: TGTGCCACCAGCCAGGGGGGAAAAACAGATACGCAGTATTTT. Residues: CATSQGGKTDTQYF.

This chain uses TRBV4-2 with TRBJ2-1; D is possibly TRBD2 (7 bases). Germline-derived CDR1 and CDR2 are LGHNA and YNFKEQ. The CDR3 covers 16 residues. With 5 bases removed from V and 5 bases from J, the gap between germline ends came to 19 bases. DNA of the CDR3: TGTGCCAGCAGCTCGGCTGGAGCGGGACAAAACAATGAGCAGTTCTTC. It codes for CASSSAGAGQNNEQFF.

The chain employs TRBV7-9 and TRBJ2-1; a weak D match, TRBD2 (5 bases). V was cut by 8 bases and J by 9 bases, with 26 bases left in between. Germline V gives CDR1 SEHNR, CDR2 FQNEAQ (reference sequence). CDR3 length: 16 residues. CDR3 in amino acids: CASSDRGIPSSSEQFF. The CDR3 nucleotides read TGTGCCAGCTCAGACCGGGGAATCCCCTCTTCGAGTGAGCAGTTCTTC. The full variable domain, in which reference TRBV7-9 and TRBJ2-1 provide the parts outside the CDR3, is DTGVSQNPRHKITKRGQNVTFRCDPISEHNRLYWYRQTLGQGPEFLTYFQNEAQLEKSRLLSDRFSAERPKGSFSTLEIQRTEQGDSAMYLCASSDRGIPSSSEQFFGPGTRLTVL.

Only one count was recorded for this clone. The rearrangement joins TRBV7-9 to TRBJ2-2, with TRBD2 matching 14 bases. J gave up 6 bases and V 5 bases, and 11 bases lay outside the gene matches. Germline CDR1 and CDR2: SEHNR and FQNEAQ (reference sequence). The CDR3 extends over 18 amino acids. The CDR3 DNA sequence: TGTGCCAGCAGCATAAAGGGGACTAGCGGGAGTAGGCCCGGGGAGCTGTTTTTT. Translating it yields CASSIKGTSGSRPGELFF.

This clone was observed a single time. The chain is built from TRBV3-1 (or the pseudogene TRBV3-2) and TRBJ2-3, with 10 bases matching TRBD1. V was clipped by 5 bases and J by 11 bases; unmatched bases: 7. The CDR3 covers 13 residues. The V gene's germline CDR1 is LGHDT and CDR2 YNNKEL (reference sequence). The CDR3 spells CASSTPGQGLQYF. DNA of the CDR3: TGTGCCAGCAGCACTCCGGGACAGGGGCTGCAGTATTTT.

V gene TRBV24-1 combines with J gene TRBJ2-6; 9 bases are a match to TRBD2. Unmatched junction bases numbered 8, after V lost 12 bases and J lost 0 bases. The CDR3 spans 16 residues. The V gene's germline CDR1 is KGHDR and CDR2 SFDVKD. CDR3: CAAGGGPSSGANVLTF. The CDR3 DNA sequence: TGTGCCGCGGGGGGGGGCCCGAGCTCTGGGGCCAACGTCCTGACTTTC.

This rearrangement joins TRBV28 to TRBJ2-7; 12 bases match TRBD2. The CDR3 consists of 16 residues. Germline trimming cut 5 bases from V and 6 bases from J; bases unmatched to any gene: 11. Germline lookup yields CDR1 MDHEN and CDR2 SYDVKM. DNA of the CDR3: TGTGCCAGCAGTGTCCCTAGCGGGAGGGCTAAGGGCGAGCAGTACTTC. Its protein is CASSVPSGRAKGEQYF.

Comments on this clone: A junction boundary mismatches the germline segment, possibly from a read error. The CDR3 region has the DNA TGTGCCAGTAGTATTGGGAGCAGGGGAAGCTACGCCTTC. Protein sequence: CASSIGSRGSYAF. V usage is TRBV19 and J usage is TRBJ1-2; D possibly corresponds to TRBD1 (6 bases). The CDR3 covers 13 residues. Germline V gives CDR1 LNHDA, CDR2 SQIVND (reference sequence). Filled out from reference TRBV19 and TRBJ1-2, the complete variable domain reads DGGITQSPKYLFRKEGQNVTLSCEQNLNHDAMYWYRQDPGQGLRLIYYSQIVNDFQKGDIAEGYSVSREKKESFPLTVTSAQKNPTAFYLCASSIGSRGSYAFGSGTRLTVV.

The chain is built from TRBV4-3 and TRBJ1-3; a weak D match, TRBD1 (6 bases). The CDR3 consists of 16 residues. Germline loops: CDR1 LGHNA, CDR2 YSLEER. V lost 0 bases and J 3 bases, leaving 12 bases between the germline ends. This CDR3 reads CASSQDTGTSGNTIYF. The CDR3 region has the DNA TGCGCCAGCAGCCAAGATACAGGGACGAGTGGAAACACCATATATTTT.

V gene TRBV9 combines with J gene TRBJ2-2; D not resolved. The germline V gene has CDR1 SGDLS and CDR2 YYNGEE. Trimming took off 4 bases at V and 8 bases at J, with 9 bases between the two ends. This CDR3 is built from 12 residues. CDR3 in DNA: TGTGCCAGCAGCCCCTTCCAGGGGGAGCTGTTTTTT. Its protein is CASSPFQGELFF.

The J gene is TRBJ2-5, the V gene TRBV28, with a tentative D call TRBD2 (6 bases). The germline CDR1 and CDR2 sequences are MDHEN and SYDVKM. The CDR3 covers 16 residues. Trimming pared 4 bases from V and 5 bases from J, leaving 20 bases between. The CDR3 reads CASSSPGSGPKETQYF. The CDR3 DNA is TGTGCCAGCAGTTCCCCTGGTAGCGGCCCTAAGGAGACCCAGTACTTC. The whole variable domain, remainder taken from reference TRBV28 and TRBJ2-5, is DVKVTQSSRYLVKRTGEKVFLECVQDMDHENMFWYRQDPGLGLRLIYFSYDVKMKEKGDIPEGYSVSREKKERFSLILESASTNQTSMYLCASSSPGSGPKETQYFGPGTRLLVL.

This chain joins TRBV15 and TRBJ1-3; D not certain. CDR1 is LNHNV and CDR2 is YYDKDF in the germline V gene (reference sequence). V lost 6 bases to trimming and J lost 0 bases, with 9 bases between them. This CDR3 comprises 14 residues. Written as DNA, the CDR3 is TGTGCCACCAGTTTAGGGAGCTCTGGAAACACCATATATTTT. As protein: CATSLGSSGNTIYF.

The genes are TRBV30 and TRBJ2-4; 12 nucleotides line up with TRBD2. J gave up 7 bases and V 3 bases, and 13 bases lay outside the gene matches. This CDR3 region has 17 residues. Germline assignment: CDR1 GTSNPN and CDR2 SVGIG (reference sequence). CDR3 sequence: CAWRAFASGGAGNIQYF. CDR3 DNA: TGTGCCTGGAGGGCCTTTGCTAGCGGGGGGGCCGGGAACATTCAGTACTTC. Variable domain in full (rest from reference TRBV30 and TRBJ2-4): SQTIHQWPATLVQPVGSPLSLECTVEGTSNPNLYWYRQAAGRGLQLLFYSVGIGQISSEVPQNLSASRPQDRQFILSSKKLLLSDSGFYLCAWRAFASGGAGNIQYFGAGTRLSVL.

The J gene is TRBJ1-1, the V gene TRBV9; tentative D call: TRBD1 (5 bases). Trimming removed 0 bases at V and 8 bases at J, with 17 bases between. The CDR3 is 15 amino acids. Germline CDR1 SGDLS, CDR2 YYNGEE. Here the CDR3 DNA reads TGTGCCAGCAGCGTAGACCCCGGGACTGGTGGGGAAGCTTTCTTT. This gives the protein CASSVDPGTGGEAFF.

V is TRBV28 and J is TRBJ2-7, with D perhaps matching TRBD1 (6 bases). CDR1 is MDHEN and CDR2 is SYDVKM in the germline V gene. The CDR3 sequence is 13 residues long. V lost 3 bases and J 9 bases, leaving 15 bases between the germline ends. The CDR3 protein is CASSFRVQGWQYF. The CDR3 DNA is TGTGCCAGCAGTTTTAGAGTCCAGGGGTGGCAGTACTTC.

The CDR3 nucleotides are TGCAGCGTTGAAGGTAGCGCACCGTACGAGCAGTACTTC. Its translation is CSVEGSAPYEQYF. The rearrangement uses TRBV29-1 and TRBJ2-7, with D possibly matching TRBD2 (5 bases). V lost 1 base and J 4 bases, leaving 11 bases between the germline ends. The CDR3 covers 13 residues. Germline V CDR1 and CDR2: SQVTM, ANQGSEA.

The chain links TRBV19 to TRBJ2-5, with 10 positions matching TRBD2. The germline gives CDR1 LNHDA, CDR2 SQIVND (reference sequence). The CDR3 has 15 residues. V shed 4 bases and J 9 bases; nucleotides not matched to a gene: 11. CDR3 residues: CASSTLAGGLMAQYF. The DNA for the CDR3 is TGTGCCAGTAGTACCTTAGCGGGGGGCCTGATGGCCCAGTACTTC.

The chain recombines TRBV9 with TRBJ1-1; tentative D call: TRBD1 (5 bases). CDR1 and CDR2 from the germline V gene are SGDLS and YYNGEE. The CDR3 is 13 amino acids. The V end lost 4 bases, the J end lost 6 bases, and 13 bases lay between the germline ends. The CDR3 sequence is CASSTAGTPEAFF. The CDR3 nucleotides read TGTGCCAGCAGCACCGCCGGGACTCCTGAAGCTTTCTTT.

V gene TRBV5-4 combines with J gene TRBJ2-5; 8 bases align to TRBD1. CDR3 length equals 14 residues. The germline V gene encodes CDR1 SGHNT and CDR2 YYREEE (reference sequence). V trimming: 4 bases; J trimming: 1 base; junction bases outside the gene matches: 3. The CDR3 coding sequence is TGTGCCAGCAGCACAGGGGGAACCCAAGAGACCCAGTACTTC. Translation: CASSTGGTQETQYF.

The chain combines TRBV6-5 with TRBJ2-1, with a weak D call TRBD2 (6 bases). V lost 9 bases, J lost 4 bases, and 16 bases lay in between. There are 14 residues in the CDR3. The germline gives CDR1 MNHEY, CDR2 SVGAGI. The CDR3 here is CARGVGGVYNEQFF. The CDR3 DNA reads TGTGCCAGAGGGGTGGGCGGGGTTTACAATGAGCAGTTCTTC.

The J gene is TRBJ1-2, the V gene TRBV28; 7 bases map to TRBD1. Trimming removed 9 bases from V and 8 bases from J; junction bases left unmatched: 15. The CDR3 is 14 amino acids. CDR1 MDHEN and CDR2 SYDVKM come from the germline V gene. This CDR3 is CASAIDRAQGGYTF. As DNA, the CDR3 is TGTGCCAGTGCGATAGACAGGGCTCAAGGGGGCTACACCTTC.

V and J are TRBV19 and TRBJ1-3, with 8 bases that match TRBD1. This CDR3 comprises 15 residues. With V trimmed by 7 bases and J by 0 bases, 5 bases remained unmatched. From germline, CDR1 is LNHDA and CDR2 SQIVND (reference sequence). The CDR3 nucleotides read TGTGCCAGTACGGGACAGGACTACTCTGGAAACACCATATATTTT. This gives the protein CASTGQDYSGNTIYF.

The rearrangement uses TRBV7-2 and TRBJ1-2; D unresolved. The CDR3 is made up of 13 amino acids. CDR1 SGHTA and CDR2 FQGNSA come from the germline V gene. Between the trimmed V and J ends, which lost 2 bases and 3 bases, there was a span of 7 bases. Here the CDR3 reads CASSLPRDYGYTF. For the CDR3, the DNA is TGTGCCAGCAGCTTACCGCGTGACTATGGCTACACCTTC.